This T cell receptor beta chain was sequenced during a study of T cells in Graves' hyperthyroidism and ophthalmopathy. General study points: In blood, most of the thyroid clonotypes expanded above 0.001 were also present. A model of 13 V-J pairs discriminated ophthalmopathy from stable hyperthyroidism.

CDR1 SNHLY and CDR2 FYNNEI come from the germline V gene. The ends lost 6 bases at V and 6 bases at J; junction bases unmatched: 7. CDR3 length: 14 residues. There are many counts of this clonotype. The antigen remains unidentified. Amplification targeted TCR beta CDR3 regions from RNA transcripts. HTBI primers were used for first-round RT-PCR of the TCR CDR3. MiXCR, applied by TCRdb to the multiplex PCR reads, yields one record per CDR3 protein. The sample contains approximately 740,000 distinct CDR3 sequences, 11% to 15% of which appear only once. Sequenced material: blood. This sequence originates from a woman under 30 with Graves' hyperthyroidism. V is TRBV2 and J is TRBJ2-3; TRBD2 agrees at 9 bases. The CDR3: CASRREGRGDTQYF. CDR3 bases: TGTGCCAGCAGGCGGGAGGGCCGGGGTGATACGCAGTATTTT. Full variable domain (missing parts from reference TRBV2 and TRBJ2-3): EPEVTQTPSHQVTQMGQEVILRCVPISNHLYFYWYRQILGQKVEFLVSFYNNEISEKSEIFDDQFSVERPDGSNFTLKIRSTKLEDSAMYFCASRREGRGDTQYFGPGTRLTVL.